The 5 T cell receptor beta chains in this list originate from one sample, sequenced in a study of T cell repertoires in cytomegalovirus infection. TCRdb analysed the reads with MiXCR anew, one entry per CDR3 protein. The table lists some 400,000 distinct CDR3 sequences, 31% of them singletons. Sample: PBMCs. These TCRs come from a human donor in good health (CMV status not recorded). Some clones in this sample may be carry-over from other donors' samples.

The genes are TRBV10-3 and TRBJ1-2, with unresolved D. CDR3 size: 13 residues. Per germline, CDR1 ENHRY and CDR2 SYGVKD. The V end was cut by 9 bases, the J end by 8 bases, with 19 bases between. CDR3 sequence: CAIRPSGKQGYTF. As DNA, the CDR3 is TGTGCCATACGTCCTTCGGGGAAACAGGGCTACACCTTC.

The chain is built from TRBV27 and TRBJ1-5; 7 positions agree with TRBD1. V lost 6 bases, J lost 3 bases, and 8 bases stayed unmatched. Germline CDR1 reads MNHEY; CDR2 reads SMNVEV (reference sequence). The CDR3 has 15 amino acids. CDR3 residues: CASSRGTGVNQPQHF. The CDR3 bases are TGTGCCAGCAGCCGAGGTACAGGGGTCAATCAGCCCCAGCATTTT.

This clonotype ranks as medium-sized. The chain recombines TRBV4-1 with TRBJ2-3; D ambiguous. Trimming cost V 2 bases and J 2 bases, with 11 bases left between them. CDR3 size: 15 residues. CDR1 is MGHRA, CDR2 YSYEKL, per germline. CDR3 in amino acids: CASSQRSENTDTQYF. The CDR3 bases are TGCGCCAGCAGCCAACGGTCGGAAAACACAGATACGCAGTATTTT.

The chain uses TRBV12-3 or TRBV12-4 and TRBJ2-1; D remains ambiguous. V shed 6 bases and J shed 2 bases, with 14 bases lying between them. The CDR3 runs to 15 residues. CDR3: CASSRSAAAYNEQFF. For the CDR3, the DNA is TGTGCCAGCAGCCGAAGCGCGGCGGCCTACAATGAGCAGTTCTTC.

This chain uses TRBV20-1 with TRBJ2-5, with 10 bases aligning to TRBD2. This CDR3 contains 14 residues. V lost 1 base to trimming and J lost 6 bases; unmatched junction nucleotides: 5. Germline V gene lookup returns CDR1 DFQATT and CDR2 SNEGSKA (reference sequence). The CDR3 is CSARVTSGVKTQYF. CDR3 coding DNA: TGCAGTGCTAGAGTCACTAGCGGGGTGAAGACCCAGTACTTC.